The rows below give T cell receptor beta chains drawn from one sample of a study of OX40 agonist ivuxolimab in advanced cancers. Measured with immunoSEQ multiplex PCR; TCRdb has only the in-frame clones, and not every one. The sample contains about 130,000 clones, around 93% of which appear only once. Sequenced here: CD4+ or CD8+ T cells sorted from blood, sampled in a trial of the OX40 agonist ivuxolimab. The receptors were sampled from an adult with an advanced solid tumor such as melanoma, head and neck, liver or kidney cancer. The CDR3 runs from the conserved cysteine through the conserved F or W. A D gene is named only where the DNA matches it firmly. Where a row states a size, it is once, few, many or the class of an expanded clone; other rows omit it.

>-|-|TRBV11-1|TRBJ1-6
TGTGCCAGCAGGAAGACAGTTAATTCACCCCTCCACTTT
CASRKTVNSPLHF
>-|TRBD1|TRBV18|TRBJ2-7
TGTGCCAGCTCACCACCCCAGGGGGTATACGAGCAGTACTTC
CASSPPQGVYEQYF
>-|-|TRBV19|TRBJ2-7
TGTGCCAGTAGTATCGGACACTCAAGGGGCTACGAGCAGTACTTC
CASSIGHSRGYEQYF
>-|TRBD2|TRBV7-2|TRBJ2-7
TGTGCCAGCAGCCGCGGATCGGGGGGCTACGAGCAGTACTTC
CASSRGSGGYEQYF
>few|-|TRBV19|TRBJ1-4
TGTGCCAGTAGTCCAGCCCCGGCGGCTAATGAAAAACTGTTTTTT
CASSPAPAANEKLFF
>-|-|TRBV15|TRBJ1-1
TGTGCCACCAGCGGGCAACTGAACACTGAAGCTTTCTTT
CATSGQLNTEAFF
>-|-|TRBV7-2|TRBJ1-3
TGTGCCAGCGGATTCCGCGGGGGGAGCTCTGGAAACACCATATATTTT
CASGFRGGSSGNTIYF
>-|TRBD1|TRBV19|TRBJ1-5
TGTGCCAGTACCACCTGGACAGGGGGAAATCAGCCCCAGCATTTT
CASTTWTGGNQPQHF
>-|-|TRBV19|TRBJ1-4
TGTGCCAGTAGTACCACGGGACGGTCGAATGAAAAACTGTTTTTT
CASSTTGRSNEKLFF
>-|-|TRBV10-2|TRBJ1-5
TGCGCCAGCACCGCTTCGGGTCAGCCCCAGCATTTT
CASTASGQPQHF
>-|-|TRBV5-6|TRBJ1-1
TGTGCCAGCAGCTTGTCGAGACTTGAAGCTTTCTTT
CASSLSRLEAFF
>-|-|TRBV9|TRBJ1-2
TGTGCCAGCAGCGCCCAACAGACTAACTATGGCTACACCTTC
CASSAQQTNYGYTF
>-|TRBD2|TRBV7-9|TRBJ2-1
TGTGCCAGCAGCTCCAGACTAGCGAGCGCCTACAATGAGCAGTTCTTC
CASSSRLASAYNEQFF
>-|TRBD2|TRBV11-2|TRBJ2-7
TGTGCCAGCAGCTTAGTAGGGACTAGCGGAGTTTTC
CASSLVGTSGVF
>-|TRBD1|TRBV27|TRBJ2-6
TGTGCCAGCAGTTCGACAGGGGGATCTGGGGCCAACGTCCTGACTTTC
CASSSTGGSGANVLTF
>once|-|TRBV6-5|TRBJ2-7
TGTGCCAGCAGTTACTCTGGGGCTTTTACGTCCTACGAGCAGTACTTC
CASSYSGAFTSYEQYF